This is a list of T cell receptor beta chains from one sample in a study of blood T cells in healthy people across ages. From the 5' RACE reads, TCRdb called clonotypes with MiXCR, one entry per CDR3 protein. This table has hundreds of thousands of distinct CDR3 sequences, 49% appearing once. Material for sequencing was blood. All receptors derive from an older woman in good health. Each CDR3 is given with its conserved first and last residue. The order of the fields is clone size, V gene, J gene, D gene, CDR3 length, CDR3 DNA, CDR3 protein. The D gene is left open where the match is weak. Part of the rows lack a size; the others show once, few, many or a class for expanded clones.

abundance: few; v_gene: TRBV29-1; j_gene: TRBJ2-7; d_gene: -; len: 15; CDR3nt: TGCAGCGTCCTAGAGGGTCAGGTTGGGTCCTACGAGCAGTACTTC; CDR3aa: CSVLEGQVGSYEQYF
abundance: medium-sized; v_gene: TRBV20-1; j_gene: TRBJ2-1; d_gene: TRBD2; len: 16; CDR3nt: TGCAGTTCCCTAGTCGCTAGCGGGAGGATAAGCGGTGAGCAGTTCTTC; CDR3aa: CSSLVASGRISGEQFF
abundance: few; v_gene: TRBV29-1; j_gene: TRBJ2-7; d_gene: -; len: 13; CDR3nt: TGCAGCGTTGCTGGCTTTGGACACTACGAGCAGTACTTC; CDR3aa: CSVAGFGHYEQYF
abundance: -; v_gene: TRBV4-2; j_gene: TRBJ2-1; d_gene: TRBD1; len: 13; CDR3nt: TGTGCCAGCAGCCAAACAGGGGCAGAGACCCAGTTCTTC; CDR3aa: CASSQTGAETQFF
abundance: -; v_gene: TRBV28; j_gene: TRBJ2-4; d_gene: TRBD2; len: 14; CDR3nt: TGTGCCAGCAGGACTGCTAGCGGGAGTAGTCTTCAGTACTTC; CDR3aa: CASRTASGSSLQYF
abundance: few; v_gene: TRBV7-8; j_gene: TRBJ2-6; d_gene: -; len: 15; CDR3nt: TGTGCCAGCAGCTTTCCGTACGCTGGGGCCAACGTCCTGACTTTC; CDR3aa: CASSFPYAGANVLTF
abundance: -; v_gene: TRBV12-3/TRBV12-4; j_gene: TRBJ1-2; d_gene: -; len: 13; CDR3nt: TGTGCCAGCAGTTTAATGGCCCCGGGGGGCTACACCTTC; CDR3aa: CASSLMAPGGYTF
abundance: few; v_gene: TRBV11-2; j_gene: TRBJ2-3; d_gene: TRBD2; len: 15; CDR3nt: TGTGCCAGCAGCTCCCGGCGGGGGGGCACAGATACGCAGTATTTT; CDR3aa: CASSSRRGGTDTQYF
abundance: few; v_gene: TRBV6-5; j_gene: TRBJ2-7; d_gene: TRBD1; len: 16; CDR3nt: TGTGCCAGCAGTTACGCTCGACAGGGTATACTCTACGAGCAGTACTTC; CDR3aa: CASSYARQGILYEQYF
abundance: once; v_gene: TRBV19; j_gene: TRBJ1-2; d_gene: -; len: 13; CDR3nt: TGTGCCAGTAGTAATCCTACCAGGGGTGGCTACACCTTC; CDR3aa: CASSNPTRGGYTF
abundance: few; v_gene: TRBV14; j_gene: TRBJ1-1; d_gene: -; len: 14; CDR3nt: TGTGCCAGCAGCCAAGGAGATCTACTACTTGAAGCTTTCTTT; CDR3aa: CASSQGDLLLEAFF
abundance: many; v_gene: TRBV7-2; j_gene: TRBJ2-5; d_gene: TRBD1; len: 20; CDR3nt: TGTGCCAGCAGCTTAGTTACAGGGGGCCAAACTGGCCGAAGAAGAGAGACCCAGTACTTC; CDR3aa: CASSLVTGGQTGRRRETQYF
abundance: few; v_gene: TRBV7-8; j_gene: TRBJ2-5; d_gene: TRBD2; len: 16; CDR3nt: TGTGCCAGCAGCCGATCTGGGACTAGTTTTGAAGAGACCCAGTACTTC; CDR3aa: CASSRSGTSFEETQYF
abundance: -; v_gene: TRBV27; j_gene: TRBJ1-4; d_gene: TRBD1; len: 17; CDR3nt: TGTGCCAGCAGTCGCAGGACAGGGGGCAGTTCTAATGAAAAACTGTTTTTT; CDR3aa: CASSRRTGGSSNEKLFF
abundance: few; v_gene: TRBV28; j_gene: TRBJ2-3; d_gene: TRBD2; len: 15; CDR3nt: TGTGCCAGCAGGCGGGGGATCTGGGGCCCAGATACGCAGTATTTT; CDR3aa: CASRRGIWGPDTQYF
abundance: -; v_gene: TRBV20-1; j_gene: TRBJ2-1; d_gene: -; len: 16; CDR3nt: TGCAGTGCTAGAGACGGAAGCAGGAGCTCCTACATAGAGCAGTTCTTC; CDR3aa: CSARDGSRSSYIEQFF
abundance: -; v_gene: TRBV3-1; j_gene: TRBJ2-7; d_gene: -; len: 15; CDR3nt: TGTGCCGGCAGCCACGCACCGGGCCCCGCGGACGAGCAGTACTTC; CDR3aa: CAGSHAPGPADEQYF
abundance: once; v_gene: TRBV28; j_gene: TRBJ2-1; d_gene: TRBD1; len: 14; CDR3nt: TGTGCCAGCAGTTGGACAGGGGGCCACAATGAGCAGTTCTTC; CDR3aa: CASSWTGGHNEQFF
abundance: -; v_gene: TRBV7-2; j_gene: TRBJ2-3; d_gene: TRBD2; len: 17; CDR3nt: TGTGCCAGCAGCTTAAGGGGAGGGGGACTAGCTAAAGATACGCAGTATTTT; CDR3aa: CASSLRGGGLAKDTQYF
abundance: -; v_gene: TRBV6-2/TRBV6-3; j_gene: TRBJ2-6; d_gene: TRBD1; len: 18; CDR3nt: TGTGCCAGCAGTGACAGGGGGCGCGTGTTATCTGGGGCCAACGTCCTGACTTTC; CDR3aa: CASSDRGRVLSGANVLTF
abundance: many; v_gene: TRBV29-1; j_gene: TRBJ2-5; d_gene: TRBD2; len: 14; CDR3nt: TGCAGCGTTGGGTTCGGGAGGGGGCAAGAGACCCAGTACTTC; CDR3aa: CSVGFGRGQETQYF
abundance: few; v_gene: TRBV6-1; j_gene: TRBJ2-1; d_gene: -; len: 15; CDR3nt: TGTGCCAGCAGTGAGCTGGCAGGGGCGGGGAATGAGCAGTTCTTC; CDR3aa: CASSELAGAGNEQFF
abundance: once; v_gene: TRBV28; j_gene: TRBJ2-7; d_gene: -; len: 12; CDR3nt: TGTGCCAGCAGTTACCAGAACGACGAGCAGTACTTC; CDR3aa: CASSYQNDEQYF
abundance: -; v_gene: TRBV28; j_gene: TRBJ2-1; d_gene: TRBD2; len: 16; CDR3nt: TGTGCCAGCAGTTCCCCAGCCGGGGGGGGCAACAATGAGCAGTTCTTC; CDR3aa: CASSSPAGGGNNEQFF
abundance: few; v_gene: TRBV12-3/TRBV12-4; j_gene: TRBJ2-7; d_gene: -; len: 14; CDR3nt: TGTGCCAGCAGCCCGTCAAGGGGCATCTACGAGCAGTACTTC; CDR3aa: CASSPSRGIYEQYF
abundance: -; v_gene: TRBV20-1; j_gene: TRBJ2-7; d_gene: TRBD2; len: 13; CDR3nt: TGCAGTGCTCCCGACAGCGGGAAATACGAGCAGTACTTC; CDR3aa: CSAPDSGKYEQYF
abundance: -; v_gene: TRBV28; j_gene: TRBJ2-5; d_gene: TRBD1; len: 14; CDR3nt: TGTGCCAGCAGTTTCAGGGGGTACCAAGAGACCCAGTACTTC; CDR3aa: CASSFRGYQETQYF
abundance: few; v_gene: TRBV28; j_gene: TRBJ2-7; d_gene: -; len: 15; CDR3nt: TGTGCCAGCAGTTTTGAGGCTAGGGGCCTACGTGAGCAGTACTTC; CDR3aa: CASSFEARGLREQYF
abundance: -; v_gene: TRBV19; j_gene: TRBJ2-3; d_gene: -; len: 12; CDR3nt: TGTGCCACCGGACAAGGCACAGATACGCAGTATTTT; CDR3aa: CATGQGTDTQYF
abundance: -; v_gene: TRBV3-1; j_gene: TRBJ1-2; d_gene: -; len: 14; CDR3nt: TGTGCCAGCAGCCAAGACGCTGGGGGAAGTGGCTACACCTTC; CDR3aa: CASSQDAGGSGYTF
abundance: once; v_gene: TRBV10-2; j_gene: TRBJ2-4; d_gene: -; len: 16; CDR3nt: TGCGCCAGCAGTGAGTGGCAGGGGATAGCCAAAAACATTCAGTACTTC; CDR3aa: CASSEWQGIAKNIQYF
abundance: -; v_gene: TRBV20-1; j_gene: TRBJ2-7; d_gene: -; len: 14; CDR3nt: TGCAGTGCTAGAGATCGGGACTCCCCCTACGAGCAGTACTTC; CDR3aa: CSARDRDSPYEQYF
abundance: -; v_gene: TRBV9; j_gene: TRBJ2-6; d_gene: -; len: 15; CDR3nt: TGTGCCAGCAGCTTCGGGGAATTGGGGGCCAACGTCCTGACTTTC; CDR3aa: CASSFGELGANVLTF
abundance: many; v_gene: TRBV9; j_gene: TRBJ1-2; d_gene: TRBD1; len: 14; CDR3nt: TGTGCCAGCAGCGCCCAGGGGGGTAACTATGGCTACACCTTC; CDR3aa: CASSAQGGNYGYTF
abundance: few; v_gene: TRBV11-2; j_gene: TRBJ2-4; d_gene: -; len: 13; CDR3nt: TGTGCCAGCAGCTTGGGTCTAGTATACATTCAGTACTTC; CDR3aa: CASSLGLVYIQYF
abundance: few; v_gene: TRBV11-1; j_gene: TRBJ2-5; d_gene: -; len: 14; CDR3nt: TGTGCCAGCAGCCAAGGGACAAGCAAACAGACCCAGTACTTC; CDR3aa: CASSQGTSKQTQYF
abundance: -; v_gene: TRBV27; j_gene: TRBJ2-7; d_gene: -; len: 15; CDR3nt: TGTGCTAGCAGTTTAAGGGAGTCGGTTTACAATGAGCAGTACTTC; CDR3aa: CASSLRESVYNEQYF
abundance: few; v_gene: TRBV10-3; j_gene: TRBJ2-5; d_gene: -; len: 17; CDR3nt: TGTGCCATCACTCCGGTTTCACGGGACGGAGCGGAAGAGACCCAGTACTTC; CDR3aa: CAITPVSRDGAEETQYF
abundance: -; v_gene: TRBV5-1; j_gene: TRBJ2-1; d_gene: TRBD2; len: 16; CDR3nt: TGCGCCAGCAGCTTTCAGGCAGCGGGGACGTTCAATGAGCAGTTCTTC; CDR3aa: CASSFQAAGTFNEQFF
abundance: -; v_gene: TRBV20-1; j_gene: TRBJ2-1; d_gene: -; len: 12; CDR3nt: TGCAGTGCTAGATGGGGTTACAATGAGCAGTTCTTC; CDR3aa: CSARWGYNEQFF
abundance: -; v_gene: TRBV5-5; j_gene: TRBJ1-1; d_gene: -; len: 13; CDR3nt: TGTGCCAGCAGCCTGGCCGGGACCGCTGAAGCTTTCTTT; CDR3aa: CASSLAGTAEAFF
abundance: -; v_gene: TRBV5-1; j_gene: TRBJ2-1; d_gene: -; len: 12; CDR3nt: TGCGCCAGCAGCTTGGCCAATGTGGAGCAGTTCTTC; CDR3aa: CASSLANVEQFF
abundance: few; v_gene: TRBV29-1; j_gene: TRBJ2-6; d_gene: TRBD2; len: 16; CDR3nt: TGCAGCGTTAGACTAGCGGGAGACTCTGGGGCCAACGTCCTGACTTTC; CDR3aa: CSVRLAGDSGANVLTF
abundance: few; v_gene: TRBV5-1; j_gene: TRBJ2-3; d_gene: -; len: 15; CDR3nt: TGCGCCAGCGGGGCAGCGGTACCAATCACAGATACGCAGTATTTT; CDR3aa: CASGAAVPITDTQYF
abundance: -; v_gene: TRBV7-2; j_gene: TRBJ2-7; d_gene: TRBD1; len: 15; CDR3nt: TGTGCCAGCAGCTCCTTAATTGGGACAGCCTACGAGCAGTACTTC; CDR3aa: CASSSLIGTAYEQYF
abundance: -; v_gene: TRBV6-5; j_gene: TRBJ2-3; d_gene: TRBD2; len: 15; CDR3nt: TGTGCCAGCAGTCCTAGCGGGAGGGCCGGAGATACGCAGTATTTT; CDR3aa: CASSPSGRAGDTQYF
abundance: few; v_gene: TRBV27; j_gene: TRBJ2-7; d_gene: TRBD2; len: 16; CDR3nt: TGTGCCAGCAGTTGGACGGGACTAGCGGGGAACTACGAGCAGTACTTC; CDR3aa: CASSWTGLAGNYEQYF
abundance: few; v_gene: TRBV4-1; j_gene: TRBJ2-7; d_gene: -; len: 13; CDR3nt: TGCGCCAGCAGCCAATTGGAGTCCTACGAGCAGTACTTC; CDR3aa: CASSQLESYEQYF